These T cell receptor beta chains were read from a single sample in a study of spatial heterogeneity in lung cancer. TCRdb re-derived calls from the 5' RACE reads in MiXCR, one entry per CDR3 protein. The sample contains approximately 8,000 distinct CDR3 sequences, around 8.5% of which appear only once. Sequences were derived from lung tumor tissue, sampled at surgery. The source is a male donor with early-stage non-small cell lung cancer. Both conserved end residues are trimmed from each CDR3. Each record gives: J gene, V gene, CDR3 protein.

>TRBJ2-7|TRBV7-6
ASSPGPNYEQY
>TRBJ2-5|TRBV6-2/TRBV6-3
ASSYPTSWTPVETQY
>TRBJ2-3|TRBV18
ASSPPYRLAGDLSTDTQY
>TRBJ1-2|TRBV12-3/TRBV12-4
ASSLNTGGGYT
>TRBJ2-5|TRBV5-1
ASSLGGFSQAAGETQY
>TRBJ2-7|TRBV7-8
ASSPYRVGGNYEQY
>TRBJ2-3|TRBV6-5
ASSTRQNLGATDTQY
>TRBJ2-3|TRBV12-3/TRBV12-4
ASSFVAGGTDTQY
>TRBJ2-3|TRBV20-1
SASPGLAGEYPTDTQY
>TRBJ2-7|TRBV6-1
ASSGLVYEQY
>TRBJ2-2|TRBV11-2
ASSPPGRAGELF
>TRBJ2-7|TRBV20-1
SASRGQSRNEQY
>TRBJ1-2|TRBV5-1
ASSDEGNYGYT
>TRBJ2-6|TRBV7-3
ASSRQGVSGANVLT
>TRBJ2-7|TRBV30
AWSALWTESSYEQY
>TRBJ2-1|TRBV12-3/TRBV12-4
ASSPLVYEQF
>TRBJ2-3|TRBV2
ASSNTDTQY
>TRBJ2-7|TRBV3-1
ASSQKTSGDQY
>TRBJ2-3|TRBV4-2
ASSQDGYKGPDTQY
>TRBJ1-5|TRBV12-3/TRBV12-4
ASSMTGRPQH
>TRBJ2-3|TRBV5-4
ASSLHGTGTDTQY
>TRBJ2-3|TRBV5-4
ASSPSEGYSTDTQY
>TRBJ2-2|TRBV7-2
ASSSFRGPGELF
>TRBJ2-5|TRBV19
ATSGKDQETQY